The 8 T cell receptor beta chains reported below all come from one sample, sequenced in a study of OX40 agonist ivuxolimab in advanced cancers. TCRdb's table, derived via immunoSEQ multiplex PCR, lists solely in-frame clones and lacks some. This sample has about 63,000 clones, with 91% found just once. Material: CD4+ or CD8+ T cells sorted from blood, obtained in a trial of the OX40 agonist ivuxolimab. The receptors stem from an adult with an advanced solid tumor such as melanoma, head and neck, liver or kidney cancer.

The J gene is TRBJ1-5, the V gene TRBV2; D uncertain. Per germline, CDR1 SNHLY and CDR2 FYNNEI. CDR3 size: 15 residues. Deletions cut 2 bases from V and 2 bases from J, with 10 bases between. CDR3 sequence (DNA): TGTGCCAGCAGTGAAATTTCTGGTGGCAATCAGCCCCAGCATTTT. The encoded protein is CASSEISGGNQPQHF.

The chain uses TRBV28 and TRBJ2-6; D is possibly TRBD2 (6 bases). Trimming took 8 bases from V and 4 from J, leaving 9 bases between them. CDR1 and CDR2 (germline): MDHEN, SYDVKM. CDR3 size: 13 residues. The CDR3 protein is CASGRGGANVLTF. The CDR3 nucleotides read TGTGCCAGCGGACGGGGGGGGGCCAACGTCCTGACTTTC.

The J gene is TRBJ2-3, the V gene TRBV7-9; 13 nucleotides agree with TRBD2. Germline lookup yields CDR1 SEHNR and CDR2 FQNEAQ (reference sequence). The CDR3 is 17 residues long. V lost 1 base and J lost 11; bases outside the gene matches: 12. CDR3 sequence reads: CASSLVGPTSGRRGQYF. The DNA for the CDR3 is TGTGCCAGCAGCTTAGTAGGGCCGACTAGCGGGAGGCGCGGGCAGTATTTT.

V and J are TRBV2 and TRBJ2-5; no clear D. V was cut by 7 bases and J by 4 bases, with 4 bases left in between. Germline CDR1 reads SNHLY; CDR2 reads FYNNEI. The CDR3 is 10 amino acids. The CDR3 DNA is TGTGCCAGCATCGTAGAGACCCAGTACTTC. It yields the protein CASIVETQYF.

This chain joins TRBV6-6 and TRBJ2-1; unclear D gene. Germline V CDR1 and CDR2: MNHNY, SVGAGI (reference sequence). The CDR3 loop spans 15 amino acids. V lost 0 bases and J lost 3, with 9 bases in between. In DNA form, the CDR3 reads TGTGCCAGCAGTTACTCGAGTGGTATCTACAATGAGCAGTTCTTC. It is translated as CASSYSSGIYNEQFF.

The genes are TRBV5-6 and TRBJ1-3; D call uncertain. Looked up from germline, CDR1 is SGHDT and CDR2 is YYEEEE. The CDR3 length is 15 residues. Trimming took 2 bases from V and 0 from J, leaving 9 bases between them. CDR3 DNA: TGTGCCAGCAGCTTTGGCTCAGGCTCTGGAAACACCATATATTTT. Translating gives CASSFGSGSGNTIYF. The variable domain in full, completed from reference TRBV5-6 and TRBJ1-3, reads DAGVTQSPTHLIKTRGQQVTLRCSPKSGHDTVSWYQQALGQGPQFIFQYYEEEERQRGNFPDRFSGHQFPNYSSELNVNALLLGDSALYLCASSFGSGSGNTIYFGEGSWLTVV.

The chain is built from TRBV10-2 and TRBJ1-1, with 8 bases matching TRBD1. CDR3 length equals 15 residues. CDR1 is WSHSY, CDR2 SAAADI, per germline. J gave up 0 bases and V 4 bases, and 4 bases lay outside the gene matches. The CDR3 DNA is TGCGCCAGCAGTGTTGACAGGGGAATGAACACTGAAGCTTTCTTT. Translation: CASSVDRGMNTEAFF.

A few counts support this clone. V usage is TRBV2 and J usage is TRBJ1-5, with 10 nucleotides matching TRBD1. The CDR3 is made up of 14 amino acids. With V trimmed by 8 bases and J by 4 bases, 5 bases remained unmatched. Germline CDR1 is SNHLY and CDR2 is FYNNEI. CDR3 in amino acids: CASGGQGVNQPQHF. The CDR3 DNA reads TGTGCCAGCGGCGGACAGGGGGTTAATCAGCCCCAGCATTTT.